This record concerns one T cell receptor (beta chain) sequence. What it binds is unknown. The read gets to within 3 residues of the CDR3 end, and the germline J gene fills in the rest. Average input was around 1,100 ng genomic DNA for immunoSEQ TCR beta CDR3 amplification. Assay: immunoSEQ multiplex PCR; the TCRdb copy retains only in-frame clones and omits some. The ten most abundant clones cover approximately 25% of a sample with more than 20,000 clones. This entry comes from a study of T cells in women clearing cervical HPV infection. About the research overall: Case blood drawn at lesion detection; control blood after infection cleared. Study-level findings and limits: TRBV6-7 relative abundance averaged 0.11% in cases and 0.16% in controls. Repertoire richness, not evenness, was significantly elevated in CIN3+ cases versus controls.

The germline CDR1 and CDR2 sequences are KGHSH and LQKENI. CDR3 length: 15 residues. The sequence derives from a woman aged 18-69 years with a cervical HPV16 infection that either progressed to CIN3+ or cleared (not recorded which). Sample: blood buffy coat. This chain links TRBV18 with TRBJ1-2; D ambiguous. Incomplete CDR3 DNA: TGTGCCAGCTCACCCAAGGGTAGCGGGAGTCGGGAC. It is translated as CASSPKGSGSRD. The full CDR3 protein reads CASSPKGSGSRDYTF. Based on the CDR3 plus reference TRBV18 and TRBJ1-2, the full variable domain is NAGVMQNPRHLVRRRGQEARLRCSPMKGHSHVYWYRQLPEEGLKFMVYLQKENIIDESGMPKERFSAEFPKEGPSILRIQQVVRGDSAAYFCASSPKGSGSRDYTFGSGTRLTVV.